The text below deals with one T cell receptor beta chain. Its antigen is not known. Other DNA variants within this sample encode the same CDR3. The data were obtained in a study of shared clonotypes between healthy human individuals. About the research overall: Used for every donor were three CD4 naive, three CD4 memory, two CD8 naive and one CD8 memory plate.

Study-level findings and limits: The study found lower generation probabilities in non-shared clonotypes than in those shared by all four donors. Naive subsets generally exceeded memory subsets in estimated richness.

This CDR3 contains 12 residues. Per germline, CDR1 SNHLY and CDR2 FYNNEI. J lost 6 bases, V lost 6 bases, and 2 bases had no gene match. It was at deep level that the assay was run. Clones were sequenced by immunoSEQ multiplex PCR, and TCRdb holds only the in-frame ones, with some missing. This sample has 300,000 to 400,000 clones; around 70% occur once, and the top ten carry 8% to 13%. The material sequenced was memory CD4+ T cells sorted from blood. Subset defined: CD45RA-negative fraction. The gene calls are TRBV2 and TRBJ2-3, with 8 bases aligning to TRBD1. The clonotype was recovered from a man in his thirties or forties in good health. The CDR3 region has the DNA TGTGCCAGCAGAGACAGGGGTGATACGCAGTATTTT. It translates to CASRDRGDTQYF.